This TCR beta chain came from a study of OX40 agonist ivuxolimab in advanced cancers. Looking at the study overall: Anti-PD-1, anti-PD-L1 or anti-CTLA-4 therapy given earlier was allowed, and 30% to 45% had some. Three dose-escalation patients had partial responses: one with hepatocellular carcinoma and two with cutaneous melanoma.

In regard to this clone: Its specificity is unknown.

The V gene lost 3 bases and the J gene lost 0 bases, with 7 bases spanning the gap. The CDR3 runs to 14 residues. The germline V gene encodes CDR1 MNHEY and CDR2 SVGAGI. Findings and caveats of the study: Clonal expansion was seen in CD4+ and CD8+ blood T cells by week 6 at 0.1 to 3.0 mg/kg.

Using immunoSEQ multiplex PCR, the repertoire was profiled, and TCRdb retains in-frame clones only, with some absent. The top ten hold approximately 9.9% of the sample, which has approximately 76,000 clones, around 94% seen once. Systemic immunosuppression or autoimmune disease history was grounds to exclude patients. The specimen was CD4+ or CD8+ T cells sorted from blood, collected in a trial of the OX40 agonist ivuxolimab. The TCR sequence derives from an adult with an advanced solid tumor such as melanoma, head and neck, liver or kidney cancer. The chain links TRBV6-5 to TRBJ2-3; no reliable D call. CDR3 in amino acids: CASSYTGSTDTQYF. CDR3 DNA sequence: TGTGCCAGCAGTTATACGGGTAGCACAGATACGCAGTATTTT.